This record covers a single T cell receptor beta chain. This sample was included in a study of Ad26.COV2.S vaccination and SARS-CoV-2 variants. Sequenced by immunoSEQ multiplex PCR; TCRdb stores in-frame clones only, minus some. Of fewer than 400,000 clones listed, around 81% are singletons. Trimming at V came to 4 bases and at J to 2 bases, leaving 9 bases not matched to a gene. Germline V gene sequence: CDR1 MDHEN, CDR2 SYDVKM. The CDR3 covers 16 residues. Treatment noted: 15 to 20 received Ad26.COV2.S at low or high dose, single or two shots; five or six received placebo; per-sample allocation not given. The samples date from day 63 after the first vaccine or placebo injection.

The sequence came from a person between 18 and 59 years old who received the Ad26.COV2.S COVID-19 vaccine or a placebo. Specimen: peripheral blood, collected in a trial of Ad26.COV2.S vaccine versus placebo. The genes are TRBV28 and TRBJ2-7; TRBD2 matches at 9 bases. CDR3 nucleotide sequence: TGTGCCAGCAGTTCCCAAATAGCGGGGGACCCCTACGAGCAGTACTTC. This gives the protein CASSSQIAGDPYEQYF.